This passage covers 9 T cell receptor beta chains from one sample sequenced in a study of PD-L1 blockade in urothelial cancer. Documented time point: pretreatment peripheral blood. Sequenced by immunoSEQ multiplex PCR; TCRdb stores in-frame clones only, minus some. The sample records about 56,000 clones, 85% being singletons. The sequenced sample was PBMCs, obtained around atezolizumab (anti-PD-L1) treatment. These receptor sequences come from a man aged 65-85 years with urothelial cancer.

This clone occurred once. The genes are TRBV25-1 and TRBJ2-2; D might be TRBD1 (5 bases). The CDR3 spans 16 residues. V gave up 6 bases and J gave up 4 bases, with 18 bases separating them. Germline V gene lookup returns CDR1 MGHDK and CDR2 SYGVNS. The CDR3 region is CASRSPSGPGTGELFF. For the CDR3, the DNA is TGTGCCAGCAGGTCGCCGTCAGGGCCCGGCACCGGGGAGCTGTTTTTT.

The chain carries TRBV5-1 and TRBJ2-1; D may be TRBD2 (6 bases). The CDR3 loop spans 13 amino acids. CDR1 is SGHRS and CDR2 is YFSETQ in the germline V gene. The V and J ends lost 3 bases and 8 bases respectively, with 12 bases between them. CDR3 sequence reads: CASSSTSNYEQFF. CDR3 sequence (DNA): TGCGCCAGCAGCTCTACTAGCAACTATGAGCAGTTCTTC.

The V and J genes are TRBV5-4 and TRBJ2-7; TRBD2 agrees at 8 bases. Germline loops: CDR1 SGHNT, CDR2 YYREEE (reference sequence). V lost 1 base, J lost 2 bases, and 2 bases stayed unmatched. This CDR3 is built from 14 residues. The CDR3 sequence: CASSLTSGTYEQYF. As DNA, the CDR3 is TGTGCCAGCAGCTTGACTAGCGGAACCTACGAGCAGTACTTC.

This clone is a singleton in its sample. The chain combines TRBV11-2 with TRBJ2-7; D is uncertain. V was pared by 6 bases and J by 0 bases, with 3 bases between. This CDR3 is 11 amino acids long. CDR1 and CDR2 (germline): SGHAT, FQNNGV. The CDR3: CASSHSYEQYF. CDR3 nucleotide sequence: TGTGCCAGCAGTCACTCCTACGAGCAGTACTTC.

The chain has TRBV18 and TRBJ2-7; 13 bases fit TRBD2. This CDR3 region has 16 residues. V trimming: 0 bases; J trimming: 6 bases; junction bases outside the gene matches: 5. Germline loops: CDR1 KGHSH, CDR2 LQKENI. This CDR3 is CASSPPGLAGTSEQYF. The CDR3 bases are TGTGCCAGCTCACCACCGGGACTAGCGGGGACCTCCGAGCAGTACTTC.

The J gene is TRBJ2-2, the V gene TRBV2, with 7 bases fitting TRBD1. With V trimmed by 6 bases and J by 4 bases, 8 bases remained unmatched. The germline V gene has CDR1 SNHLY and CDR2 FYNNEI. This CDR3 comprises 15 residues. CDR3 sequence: CASSVGNRGTGELFF. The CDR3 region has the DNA TGTGCCAGCAGCGTCGGGAACAGGGGCACCGGGGAGCTGTTTTTT.

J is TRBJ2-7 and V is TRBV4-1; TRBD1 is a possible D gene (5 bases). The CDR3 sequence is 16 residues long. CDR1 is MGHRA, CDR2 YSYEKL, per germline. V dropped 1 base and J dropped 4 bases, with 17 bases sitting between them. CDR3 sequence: CASSQATAGLPYEQYF. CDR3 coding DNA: TGCGCCAGCAGCCAAGCCACGGCAGGGCTTCCTTACGAGCAGTACTTC.

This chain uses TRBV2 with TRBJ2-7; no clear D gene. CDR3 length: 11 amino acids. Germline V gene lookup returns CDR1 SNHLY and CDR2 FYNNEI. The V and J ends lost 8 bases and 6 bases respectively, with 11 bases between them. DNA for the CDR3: TGTGCCAGCCTGAGTGTCGGCGAGCAGTACTTC. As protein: CASLSVGEQYF. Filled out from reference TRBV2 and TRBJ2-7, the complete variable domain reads EPEVTQTPSHQVTQMGQEVILRCVPISNHLYFYWYRQILGQKVEFLVSFYNNEISEKSEIFDDQFSVERPDGSNFTLKIRSTKLEDSAMYFCASLSVGEQYFGPGTRLTVT.

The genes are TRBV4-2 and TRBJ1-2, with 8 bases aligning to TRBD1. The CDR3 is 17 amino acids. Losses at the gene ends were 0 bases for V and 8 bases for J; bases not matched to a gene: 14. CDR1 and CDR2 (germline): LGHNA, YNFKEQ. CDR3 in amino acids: CASSQEWTGPSSGGYTF. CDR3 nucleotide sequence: TGTGCCAGCAGCCAAGAATGGACAGGGCCTTCGAGTGGCGGCTACACCTTC.